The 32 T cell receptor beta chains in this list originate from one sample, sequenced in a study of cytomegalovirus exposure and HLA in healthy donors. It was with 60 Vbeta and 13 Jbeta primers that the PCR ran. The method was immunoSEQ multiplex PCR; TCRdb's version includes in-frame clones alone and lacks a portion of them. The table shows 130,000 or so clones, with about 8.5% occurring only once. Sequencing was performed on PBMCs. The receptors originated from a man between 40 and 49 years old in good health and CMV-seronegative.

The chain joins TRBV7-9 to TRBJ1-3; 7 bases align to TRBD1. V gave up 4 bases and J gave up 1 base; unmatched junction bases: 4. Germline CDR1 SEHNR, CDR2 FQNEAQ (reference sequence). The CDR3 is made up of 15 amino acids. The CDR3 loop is CASSSDRRSGNTIYF. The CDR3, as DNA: TGTGCCAGCAGCTCGGACAGGAGATCTGGAAACACCATATATTTT.

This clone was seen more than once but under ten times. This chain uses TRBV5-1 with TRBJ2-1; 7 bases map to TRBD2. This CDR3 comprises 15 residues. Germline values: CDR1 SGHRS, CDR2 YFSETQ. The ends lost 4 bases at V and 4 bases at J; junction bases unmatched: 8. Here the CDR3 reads CASSPFLGGYNEQFF. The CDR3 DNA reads TGCGCCAGCAGCCCCTTCCTCGGGGGGTACAATGAGCAGTTCTTC.

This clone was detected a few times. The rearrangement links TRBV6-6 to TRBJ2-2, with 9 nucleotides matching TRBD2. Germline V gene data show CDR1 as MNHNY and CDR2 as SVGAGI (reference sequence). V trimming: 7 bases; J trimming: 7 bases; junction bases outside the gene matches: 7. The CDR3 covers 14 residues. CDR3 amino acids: CASTRGGKGGELFF. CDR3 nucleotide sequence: TGTGCCAGCACGCGGGGGGGCAAAGGCGGGGAGCTGTTTTTT.

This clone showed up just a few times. CDR3 in amino acids: CASSILAGGNNEQFF. CDR3 nucleotide sequence: TGTGCCAGTAGTATACTAGCGGGGGGCAACAATGAGCAGTTCTTC. The gene calls are TRBV19 and TRBJ2-1; 11 nucleotides match TRBD2. From germline, CDR1 is LNHDA and CDR2 SQIVND (reference sequence). The CDR3 is 15 amino acids. V gave up 2 bases and J gave up 5 bases; unmatched junction bases: 2. Full variable domain (remainder filled in from reference TRBV19 and TRBJ2-1): DGGITQSPKYLFRKEGQNVTLSCEQNLNHDAMYWYRQDPGQGLRLIYYSQIVNDFQKGDIAEGYSVSREKKESFPLTVTSAQKNPTAFYLCASSILAGGNNEQFFGPGTRLTVL.

The CDR3 spells CASGGAGELFF. CDR3 in DNA: TGTGCCAGCGGGGGTGCCGGGGAGCTGTTTTTT. This rearrangement joins TRBV19 to TRBJ2-2, with D possibly TRBD2 on 6 matching bases. Germline assignment: CDR1 LNHDA and CDR2 SQIVND (reference sequence). V was clipped by 9 bases and J by 6 bases, with 8 bases between them. The length of the CDR3 is 11 residues.

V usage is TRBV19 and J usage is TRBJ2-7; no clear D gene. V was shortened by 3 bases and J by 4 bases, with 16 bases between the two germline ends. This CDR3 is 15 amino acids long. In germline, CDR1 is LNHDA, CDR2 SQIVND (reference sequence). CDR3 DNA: TGTGCCAGTAGTATTTCGGGTCTTCGCCCTTACGAGCAGTACTTC. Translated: CASSISGLRPYEQYF.

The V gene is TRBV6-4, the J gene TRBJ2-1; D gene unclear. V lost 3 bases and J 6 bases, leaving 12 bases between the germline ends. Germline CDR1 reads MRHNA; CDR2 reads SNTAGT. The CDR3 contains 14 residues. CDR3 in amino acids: CASSEESNSNEQFF. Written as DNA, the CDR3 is TGTGCCAGCAGTGAAGAATCAAACAGCAATGAGCAGTTCTTC.

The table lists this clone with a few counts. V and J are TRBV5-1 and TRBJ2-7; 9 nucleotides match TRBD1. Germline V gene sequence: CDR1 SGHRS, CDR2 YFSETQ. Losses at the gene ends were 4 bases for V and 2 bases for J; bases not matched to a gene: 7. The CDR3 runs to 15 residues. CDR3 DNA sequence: TGCGCCAGCAGCCCAGGGGGACAGGGTCCCTACGAGCAGTACTTC. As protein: CASSPGGQGPYEQYF.

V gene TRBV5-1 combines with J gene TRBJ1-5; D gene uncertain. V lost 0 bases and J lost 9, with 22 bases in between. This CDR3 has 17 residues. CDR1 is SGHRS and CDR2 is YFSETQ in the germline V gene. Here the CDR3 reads CASSLGYRDLISRPQHF. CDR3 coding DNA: TGCGCCAGCAGCTTGGGCTATCGGGATTTAATTTCCCGGCCCCAGCATTTT.

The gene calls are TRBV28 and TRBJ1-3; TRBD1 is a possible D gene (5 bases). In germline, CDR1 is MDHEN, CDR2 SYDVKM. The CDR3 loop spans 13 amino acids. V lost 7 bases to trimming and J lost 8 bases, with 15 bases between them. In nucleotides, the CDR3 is TGTGCCAGCACCAAACCCAGGGTCGACACCATATATTTT. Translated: CASTKPRVDTIYF.

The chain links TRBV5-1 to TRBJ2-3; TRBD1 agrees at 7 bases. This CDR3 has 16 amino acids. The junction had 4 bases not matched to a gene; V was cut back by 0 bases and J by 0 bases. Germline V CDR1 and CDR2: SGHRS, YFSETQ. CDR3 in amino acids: CASSLEGTASTDTQYF. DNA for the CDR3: TGCGCCAGCAGCTTGGAAGGGACAGCTAGCACAGATACGCAGTATTTT. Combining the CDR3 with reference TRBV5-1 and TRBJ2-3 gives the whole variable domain KAGVTQTPRYLIKTRGQQVTLSCSPISGHRSVSWYQQTPGQGLQFLFEYFSETQRNKGNFPGRFSGRQFSNSRSEMNVSTLELGDSALYLCASSLEGTASTDTQYFGPGTRLTVL.

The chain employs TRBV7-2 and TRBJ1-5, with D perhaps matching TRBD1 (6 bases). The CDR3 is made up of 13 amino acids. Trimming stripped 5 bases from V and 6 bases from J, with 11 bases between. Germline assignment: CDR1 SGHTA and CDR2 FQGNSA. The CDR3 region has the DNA TGTGCCAGCAGCAAAACCAGGGGTCAGCCCCAGCATTTT. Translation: CASSKTRGQPQHF.

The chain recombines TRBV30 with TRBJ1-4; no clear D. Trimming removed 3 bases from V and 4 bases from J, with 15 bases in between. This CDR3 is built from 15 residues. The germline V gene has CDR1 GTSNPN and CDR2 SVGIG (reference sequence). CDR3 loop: CAWSLGLTLNEKLFF. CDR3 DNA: TGTGCCTGGAGCCTCGGACTAACCCTTAATGAAAAACTGTTTTTT. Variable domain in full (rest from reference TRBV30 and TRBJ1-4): SQTIHQWPATLVQPVGSPLSLECTVEGTSNPNLYWYRQAAGRGLQLLFYSVGIGQISSEVPQNLSASRPQDRQFILSSKKLLLSDSGFYLCAWSLGLTLNEKLFFGSGTQLSVL.

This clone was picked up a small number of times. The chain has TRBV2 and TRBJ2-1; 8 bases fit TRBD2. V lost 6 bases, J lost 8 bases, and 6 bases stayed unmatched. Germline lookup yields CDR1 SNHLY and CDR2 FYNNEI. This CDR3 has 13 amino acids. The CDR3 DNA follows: TGTGCCAGCAGGGGGGTCGGGGGGGATGAGCAGTTCTTC. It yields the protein CASRGVGGDEQFF. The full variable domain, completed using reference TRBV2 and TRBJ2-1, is EPEVTQTPSHQVTQMGQEVILRCVPISNHLYFYWYRQILGQKVEFLVSFYNNEISEKSEIFDDQFSVERPDGSNFTLKIRSTKLEDSAMYFCASRGVGGDEQFFGPGTRLTVL.

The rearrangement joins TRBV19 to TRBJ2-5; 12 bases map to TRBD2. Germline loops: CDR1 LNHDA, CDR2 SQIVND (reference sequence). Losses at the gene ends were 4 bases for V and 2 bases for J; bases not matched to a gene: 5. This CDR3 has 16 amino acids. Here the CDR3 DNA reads TGTGCCAGTAGTACGATGACTAGCGGGGGACAAGAGACCCAGTACTTC. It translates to CASSTMTSGGQETQYF.

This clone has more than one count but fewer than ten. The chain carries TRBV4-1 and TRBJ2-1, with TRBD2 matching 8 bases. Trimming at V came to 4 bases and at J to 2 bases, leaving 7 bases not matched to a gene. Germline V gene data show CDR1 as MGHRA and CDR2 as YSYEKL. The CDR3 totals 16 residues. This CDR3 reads CASSRLLADTYNEQFF. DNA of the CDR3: TGCGCCAGCAGCCGCTTACTAGCGGACACCTACAATGAGCAGTTCTTC.

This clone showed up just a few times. CDR3 coding DNA: TGTGCCAGCAGCCCGGGGGGAGATACGCAGTATTTT. It yields the protein CASSPGGDTQYF. The chain uses TRBV7-6 and TRBJ2-3, with 7 nucleotides matching TRBD2. Germline CDR1 reads SGHVS; CDR2 reads FNYEAQ. The CDR3 length is 12 residues. The trim removed 5 bases at V and 5 bases at J, leaving 1 base unmatched.

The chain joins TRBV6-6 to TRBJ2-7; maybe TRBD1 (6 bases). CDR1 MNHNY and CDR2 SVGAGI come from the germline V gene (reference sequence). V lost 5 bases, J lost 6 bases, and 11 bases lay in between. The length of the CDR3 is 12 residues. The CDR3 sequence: CASSIQGSEQYF. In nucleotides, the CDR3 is TGTGCCAGCAGTATCCAGGGGTCCGAGCAGTACTTC.

CDR3 sequence reads: CASSPRDSNQPQHF. In nucleotides, the CDR3 is TGTGCCAGCAGTCCCAGGGATAGCAATCAGCCCCAGCATTTT. This chain links TRBV27 with TRBJ1-5; maybe TRBD1 (5 bases). The ends were cut back, 5 bases at V and 0 bases at J, with 8 bases in the middle. The CDR3 consists of 14 residues. Per germline, CDR1 MNHEY and CDR2 SMNVEV (reference sequence).

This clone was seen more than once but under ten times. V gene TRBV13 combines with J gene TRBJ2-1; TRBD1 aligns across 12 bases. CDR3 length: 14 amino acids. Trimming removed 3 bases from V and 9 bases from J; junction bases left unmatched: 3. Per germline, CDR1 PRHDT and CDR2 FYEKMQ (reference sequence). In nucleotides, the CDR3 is TGTGCCAGCAGCTTCGGGACAGGGGGCGGTGAGCAGTTCTTC. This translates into CASSFGTGGGEQFF.

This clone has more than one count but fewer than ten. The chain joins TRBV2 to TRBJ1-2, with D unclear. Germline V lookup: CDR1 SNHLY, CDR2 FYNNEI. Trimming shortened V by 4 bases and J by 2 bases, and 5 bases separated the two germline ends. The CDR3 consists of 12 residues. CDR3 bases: TGTGCCAGCAGTGCAGTCAACTATGGCTACACCTTC. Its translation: CASSAVNYGYTF.

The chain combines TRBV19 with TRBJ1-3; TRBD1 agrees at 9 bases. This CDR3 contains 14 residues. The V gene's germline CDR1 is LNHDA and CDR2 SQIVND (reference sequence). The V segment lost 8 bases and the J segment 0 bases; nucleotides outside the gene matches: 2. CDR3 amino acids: CASGQGNSGNTIYF. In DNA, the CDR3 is TGTGCCAGTGGACAGGGGAACTCTGGAAACACCATATATTTT.

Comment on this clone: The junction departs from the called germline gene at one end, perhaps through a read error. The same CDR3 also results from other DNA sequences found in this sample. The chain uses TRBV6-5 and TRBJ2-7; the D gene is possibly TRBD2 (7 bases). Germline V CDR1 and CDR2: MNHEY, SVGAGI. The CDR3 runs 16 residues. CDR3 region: CASSYSIGGAGHEQYF. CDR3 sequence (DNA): TGTGCCAGCAGCTACTCGATAGGGGGGGCTGGCCACGAGCAGTACTTC.

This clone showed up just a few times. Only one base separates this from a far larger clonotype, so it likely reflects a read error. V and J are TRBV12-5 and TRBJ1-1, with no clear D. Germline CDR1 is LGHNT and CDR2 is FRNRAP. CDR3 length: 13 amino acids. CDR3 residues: CASGLDGNTEASF. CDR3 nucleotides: TGTGCTAGTGGTTTGGACGGGAACACTGAAGCTTCCTTT.

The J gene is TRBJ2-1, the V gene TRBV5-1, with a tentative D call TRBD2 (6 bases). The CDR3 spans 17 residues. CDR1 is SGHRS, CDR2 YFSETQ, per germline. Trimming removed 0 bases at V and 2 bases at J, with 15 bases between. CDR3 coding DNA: TGCGCCAGCAGCTTGGCCGATCCGGGACTCACCTACAATGAGCAGTTCTTC. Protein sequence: CASSLADPGLTYNEQFF.

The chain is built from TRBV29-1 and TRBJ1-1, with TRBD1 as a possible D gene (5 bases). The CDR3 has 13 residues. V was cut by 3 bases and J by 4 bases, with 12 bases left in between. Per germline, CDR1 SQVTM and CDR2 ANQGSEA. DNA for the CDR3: TGCAGCGTTGACGGGCAGGGAAGCACTGAAGCTTTCTTT. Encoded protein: CSVDGQGSTEAFF.

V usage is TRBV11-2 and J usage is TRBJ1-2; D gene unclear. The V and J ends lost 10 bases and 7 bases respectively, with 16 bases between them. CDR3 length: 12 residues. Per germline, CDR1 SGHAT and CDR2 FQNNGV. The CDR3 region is CATSGRRSGYTF. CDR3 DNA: TGTGCCACATCGGGGAGACGTAGTGGCTACACCTTC.

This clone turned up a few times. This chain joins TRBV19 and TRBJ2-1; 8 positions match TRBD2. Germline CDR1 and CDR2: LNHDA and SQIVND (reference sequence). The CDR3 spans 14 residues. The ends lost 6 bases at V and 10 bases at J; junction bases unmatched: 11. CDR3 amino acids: CASSPLPSGGEQFF. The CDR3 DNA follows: TGTGCCAGTAGCCCCCTCCCCAGCGGGGGAGAGCAGTTCTTC.

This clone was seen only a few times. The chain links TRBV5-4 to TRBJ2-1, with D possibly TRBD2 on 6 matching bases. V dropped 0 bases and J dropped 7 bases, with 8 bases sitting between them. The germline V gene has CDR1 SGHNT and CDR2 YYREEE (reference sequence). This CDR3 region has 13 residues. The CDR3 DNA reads TGTGCCAGCAGCTTGGTGGGAGGAAATGAGCAGTTCTTC. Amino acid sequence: CASSLVGGNEQFF.

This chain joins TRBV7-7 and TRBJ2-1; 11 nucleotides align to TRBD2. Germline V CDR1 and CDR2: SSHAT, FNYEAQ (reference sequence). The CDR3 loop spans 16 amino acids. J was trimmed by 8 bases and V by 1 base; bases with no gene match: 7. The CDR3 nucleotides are TGTGCCAGCAGCTTAGAACCTAGCGGGGGGCCATATGAGCAGTTCTTC. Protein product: CASSLEPSGGPYEQFF.

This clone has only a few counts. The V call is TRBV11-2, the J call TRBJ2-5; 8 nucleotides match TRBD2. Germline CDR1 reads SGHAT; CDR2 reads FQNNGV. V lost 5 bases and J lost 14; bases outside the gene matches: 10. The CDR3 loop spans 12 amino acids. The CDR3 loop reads CASSPGGRGVYF. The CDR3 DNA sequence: TGTGCCAGCAGCCCCGGTGGGCGGGGGGTATACTTC.

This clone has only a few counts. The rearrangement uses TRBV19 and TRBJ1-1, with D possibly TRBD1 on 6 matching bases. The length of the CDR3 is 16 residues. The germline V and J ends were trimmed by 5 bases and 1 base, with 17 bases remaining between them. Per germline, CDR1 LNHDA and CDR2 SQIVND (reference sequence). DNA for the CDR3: TGTGCCAGTAGTCCGGCAGGGTTAGGGGGGAACACTGAAGCTTTCTTT. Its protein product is CASSPAGLGGNTEAFF.